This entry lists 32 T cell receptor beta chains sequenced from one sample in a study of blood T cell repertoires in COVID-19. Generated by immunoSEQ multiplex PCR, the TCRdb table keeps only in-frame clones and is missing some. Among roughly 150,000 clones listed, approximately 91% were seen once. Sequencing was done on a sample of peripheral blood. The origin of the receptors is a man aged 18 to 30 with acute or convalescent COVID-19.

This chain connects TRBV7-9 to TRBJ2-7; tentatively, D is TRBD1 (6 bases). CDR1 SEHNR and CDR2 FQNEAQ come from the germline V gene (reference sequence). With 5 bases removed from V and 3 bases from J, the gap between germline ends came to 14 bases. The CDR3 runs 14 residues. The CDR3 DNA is TGTGCCAGCAGCACTCGGGACACTCACTACGAGCAGTACTTC. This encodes CASSTRDTHYEQYF.

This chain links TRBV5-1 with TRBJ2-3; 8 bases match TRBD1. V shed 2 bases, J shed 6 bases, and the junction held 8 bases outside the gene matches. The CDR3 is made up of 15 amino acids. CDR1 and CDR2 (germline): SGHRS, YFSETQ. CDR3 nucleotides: TGCGCCAGCAGCTTCGGACAGGGTATCGTGGATACGCAGTATTTT. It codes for CASSFGQGIVDTQYF.

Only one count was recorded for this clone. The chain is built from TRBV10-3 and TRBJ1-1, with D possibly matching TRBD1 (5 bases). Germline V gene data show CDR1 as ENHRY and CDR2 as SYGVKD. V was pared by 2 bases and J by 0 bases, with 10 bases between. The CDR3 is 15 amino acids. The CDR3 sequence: CAISEVAGMNTEAFF. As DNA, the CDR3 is TGTGCCATCAGTGAGGTTGCAGGGATGAACACTGAAGCTTTCTTT.

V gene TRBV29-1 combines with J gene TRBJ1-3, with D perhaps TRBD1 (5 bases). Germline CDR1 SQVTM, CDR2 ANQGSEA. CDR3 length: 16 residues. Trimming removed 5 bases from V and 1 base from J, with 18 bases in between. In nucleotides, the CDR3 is TGCAGCGTTAAGATGGGGCAGGGCCCTTCTGGAAACACCATATATTTT. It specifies CSVKMGQGPSGNTIYF.

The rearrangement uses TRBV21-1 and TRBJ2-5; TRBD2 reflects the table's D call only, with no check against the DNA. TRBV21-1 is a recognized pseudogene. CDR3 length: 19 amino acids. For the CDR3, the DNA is TGTGCCAGCAGCAAACGGGGTTTAGAGGGCGGGAGGTACCAAGAGACCCAGTACTTC. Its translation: CASSKRGLEGGRYQETQYF.

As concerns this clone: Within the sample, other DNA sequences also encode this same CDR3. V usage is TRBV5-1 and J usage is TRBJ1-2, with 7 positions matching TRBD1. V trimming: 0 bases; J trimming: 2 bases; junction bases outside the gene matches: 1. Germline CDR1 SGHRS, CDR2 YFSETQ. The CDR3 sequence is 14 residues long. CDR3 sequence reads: CASSLGGQNYGYTF. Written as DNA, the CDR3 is TGCGCCAGCAGCTTGGGGGGACAGAACTATGGCTACACCTTC.

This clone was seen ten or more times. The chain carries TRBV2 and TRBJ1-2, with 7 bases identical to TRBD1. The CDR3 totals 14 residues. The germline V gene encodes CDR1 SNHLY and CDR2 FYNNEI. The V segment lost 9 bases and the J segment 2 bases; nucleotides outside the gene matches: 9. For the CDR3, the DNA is TGTGCCAGTCAGTACGGGACAGACAACTATGGCTACACCTTC. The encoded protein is CASQYGTDNYGYTF.

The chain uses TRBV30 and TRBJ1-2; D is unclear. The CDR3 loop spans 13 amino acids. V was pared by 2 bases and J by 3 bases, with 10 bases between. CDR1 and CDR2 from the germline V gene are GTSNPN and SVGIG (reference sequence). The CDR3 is CAWSLQSDYGYTF. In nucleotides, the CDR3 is TGTGCCTGGAGTTTACAGTCCGACTATGGCTACACCTTC.

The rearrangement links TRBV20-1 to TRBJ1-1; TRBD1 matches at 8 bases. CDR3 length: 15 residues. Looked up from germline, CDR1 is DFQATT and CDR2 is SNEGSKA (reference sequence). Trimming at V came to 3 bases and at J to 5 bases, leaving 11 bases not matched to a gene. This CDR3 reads CSASDYRTGQTEAFF. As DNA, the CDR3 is TGCAGTGCTAGTGACTACAGGACAGGGCAAACTGAAGCTTTCTTT.

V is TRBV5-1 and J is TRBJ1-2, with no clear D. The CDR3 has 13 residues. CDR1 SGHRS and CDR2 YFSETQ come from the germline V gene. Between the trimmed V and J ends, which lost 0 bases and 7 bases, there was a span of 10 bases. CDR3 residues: CASSLEDGGGYTF. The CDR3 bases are TGCGCCAGCAGCTTGGAGGACGGAGGTGGCTACACCTTC.

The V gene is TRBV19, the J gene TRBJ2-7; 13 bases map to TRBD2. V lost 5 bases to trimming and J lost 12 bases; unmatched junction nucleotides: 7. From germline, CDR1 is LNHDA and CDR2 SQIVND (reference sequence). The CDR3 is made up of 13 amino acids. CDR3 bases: TGTGCCAGTAGTCCGGGACTAGCGGGAAGGTGGTACTTC. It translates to CASSPGLAGRWYF.

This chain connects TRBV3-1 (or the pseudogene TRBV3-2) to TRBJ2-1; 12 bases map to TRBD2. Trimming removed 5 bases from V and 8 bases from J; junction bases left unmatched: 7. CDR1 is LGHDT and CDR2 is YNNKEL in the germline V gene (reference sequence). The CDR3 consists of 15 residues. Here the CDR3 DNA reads TGTGCCAGCAGCAAGCTAGCGGGAGGGGTCGATGAGCAGTTCTTC. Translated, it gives CASSKLAGGVDEQFF.

CDR3 DNA sequence: TGTGCCAGCAGCTCCAGGGGGAACACTGAAGCTTTCTTT. This codes for CASSSRGNTEAFF. The chain couples TRBV5-4 to TRBJ1-1, with a tentative D call TRBD1 (6 bases). CDR1 and CDR2 (germline): SGHNT, YYREEE (reference sequence). This CDR3 spans 13 amino acids. V was clipped by 3 bases and J by 1 base, with 7 bases between them.

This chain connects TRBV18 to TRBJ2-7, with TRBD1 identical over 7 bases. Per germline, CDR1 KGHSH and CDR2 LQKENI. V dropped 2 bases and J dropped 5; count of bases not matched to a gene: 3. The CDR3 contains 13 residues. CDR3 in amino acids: CASSPAGGNEQYF. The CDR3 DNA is TGTGCCAGCTCACCAGCAGGGGGAAACGAGCAGTACTTC.

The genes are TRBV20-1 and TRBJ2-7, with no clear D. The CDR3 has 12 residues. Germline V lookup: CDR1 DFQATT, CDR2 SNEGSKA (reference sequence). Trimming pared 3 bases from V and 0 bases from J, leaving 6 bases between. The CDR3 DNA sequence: TGCAGTGCTAGTGACAACTCCTACGAGCAGTACTTC. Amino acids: CSASDNSYEQYF.

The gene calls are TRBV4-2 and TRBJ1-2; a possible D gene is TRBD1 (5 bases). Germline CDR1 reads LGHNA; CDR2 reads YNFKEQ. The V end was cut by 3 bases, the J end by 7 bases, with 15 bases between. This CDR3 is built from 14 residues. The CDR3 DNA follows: TGTGCCAGCAGCCACCGGACACCCGAAAGTGGCTACACCTTC. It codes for CASSHRTPESGYTF.

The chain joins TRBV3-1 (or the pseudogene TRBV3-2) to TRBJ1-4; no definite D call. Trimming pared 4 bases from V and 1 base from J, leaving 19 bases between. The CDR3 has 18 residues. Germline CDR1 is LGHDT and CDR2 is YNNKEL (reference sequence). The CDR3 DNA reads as TGTGCCAGCAGCCTAGAAGAGGCACGAGGAGGAACTAATGAAAAACTGTTTTTT. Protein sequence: CASSLEEARGGTNEKLFF.

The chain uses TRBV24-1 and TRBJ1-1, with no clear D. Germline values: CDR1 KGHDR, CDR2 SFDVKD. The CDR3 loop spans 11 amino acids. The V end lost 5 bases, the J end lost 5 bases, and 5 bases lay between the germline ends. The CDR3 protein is CATSGETEAFF. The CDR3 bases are TGTGCCACCAGTGGAGAGACTGAAGCTTTCTTT.

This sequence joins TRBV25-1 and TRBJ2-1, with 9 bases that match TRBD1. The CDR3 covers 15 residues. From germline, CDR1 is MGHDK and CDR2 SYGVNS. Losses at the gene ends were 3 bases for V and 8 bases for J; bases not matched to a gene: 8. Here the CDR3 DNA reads TGTGCCAGCAGTGATGCGACAGGGGGAGACGATGAGCAGTTCTTC. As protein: CASSDATGGDDEQFF.

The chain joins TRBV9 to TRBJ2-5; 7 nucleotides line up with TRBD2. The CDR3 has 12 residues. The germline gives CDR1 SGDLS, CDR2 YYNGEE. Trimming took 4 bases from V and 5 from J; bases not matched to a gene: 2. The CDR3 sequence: CASSPGGETQYF. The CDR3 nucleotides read TGTGCCAGCAGCCCCGGGGGGGAGACCCAGTACTTC.

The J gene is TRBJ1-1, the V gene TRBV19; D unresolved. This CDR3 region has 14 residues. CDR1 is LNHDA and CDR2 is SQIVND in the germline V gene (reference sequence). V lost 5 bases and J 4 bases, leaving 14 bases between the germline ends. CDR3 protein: CASSPRRDSTEAFF. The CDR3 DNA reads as TGTGCCAGTAGTCCCCGCCGAGATTCCACTGAAGCTTTCTTT. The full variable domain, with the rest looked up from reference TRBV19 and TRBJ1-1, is DGGITQSPKYLFRKEGQNVTLSCEQNLNHDAMYWYRQDPGQGLRLIYYSQIVNDFQKGDIAEGYSVSREKKESFPLTVTSAQKNPTAFYLCASSPRRDSTEAFFGQGTRLTVV.

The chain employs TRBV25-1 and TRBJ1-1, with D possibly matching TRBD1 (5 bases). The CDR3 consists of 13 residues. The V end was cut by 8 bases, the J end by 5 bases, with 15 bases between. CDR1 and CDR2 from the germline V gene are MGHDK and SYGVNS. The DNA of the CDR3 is TGTGCCAGCCGCCGGGACTCATGGACTGAAGCTTTCTTT. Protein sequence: CASRRDSWTEAFF.

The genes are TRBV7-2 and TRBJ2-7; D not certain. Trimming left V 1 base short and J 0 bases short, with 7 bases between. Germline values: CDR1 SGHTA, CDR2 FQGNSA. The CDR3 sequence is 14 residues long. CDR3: CASSLVLSSYEQYF. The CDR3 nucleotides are TGTGCCAGCAGCTTAGTCCTGAGCTCCTACGAGCAGTACTTC.

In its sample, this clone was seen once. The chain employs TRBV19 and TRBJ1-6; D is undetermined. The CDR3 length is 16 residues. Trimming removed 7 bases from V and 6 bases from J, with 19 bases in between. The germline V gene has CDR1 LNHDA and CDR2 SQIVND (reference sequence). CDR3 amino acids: CASKGSNSAVNSPLHF. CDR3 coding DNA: TGTGCCAGTAAAGGAAGTAACAGTGCCGTTAATTCACCCCTCCACTTT.

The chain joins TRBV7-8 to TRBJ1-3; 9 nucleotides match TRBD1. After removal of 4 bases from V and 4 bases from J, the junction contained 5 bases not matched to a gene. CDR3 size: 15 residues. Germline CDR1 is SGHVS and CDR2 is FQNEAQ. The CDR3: CASSSEQGAGNTIYF. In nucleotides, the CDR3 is TGTGCCAGCAGCTCAGAACAGGGGGCCGGAAACACCATATATTTT.

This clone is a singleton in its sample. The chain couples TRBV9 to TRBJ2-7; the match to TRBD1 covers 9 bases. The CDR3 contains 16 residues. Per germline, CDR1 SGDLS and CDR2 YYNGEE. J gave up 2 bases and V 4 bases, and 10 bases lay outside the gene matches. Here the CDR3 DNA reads TGTGCCAGCAGCCCATCGGCCGGGACAGGGCCCTACGAGCAGTACTTC. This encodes CASSPSAGTGPYEQYF.

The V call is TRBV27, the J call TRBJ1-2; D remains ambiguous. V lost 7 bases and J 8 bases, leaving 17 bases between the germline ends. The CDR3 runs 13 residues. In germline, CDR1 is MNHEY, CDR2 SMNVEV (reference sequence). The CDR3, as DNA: TGTGCCAGCATTGGATCGGGTCGGCAAGGCTACACCTTC. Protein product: CASIGSGRQGYTF.

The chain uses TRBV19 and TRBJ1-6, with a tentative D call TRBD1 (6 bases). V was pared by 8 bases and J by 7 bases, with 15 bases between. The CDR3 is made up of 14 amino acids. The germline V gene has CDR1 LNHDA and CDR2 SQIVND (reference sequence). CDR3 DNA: TGTGCCAGTTCAGGGCAGGGGATAAATTCACCCCTCCACTTT. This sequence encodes CASSGQGINSPLHF. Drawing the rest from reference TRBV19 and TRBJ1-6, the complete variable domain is DGGITQSPKYLFRKEGQNVTLSCEQNLNHDAMYWYRQDPGQGLRLIYYSQIVNDFQKGDIAEGYSVSREKKESFPLTVTSAQKNPTAFYLCASSGQGINSPLHFGNGTRLTVT.

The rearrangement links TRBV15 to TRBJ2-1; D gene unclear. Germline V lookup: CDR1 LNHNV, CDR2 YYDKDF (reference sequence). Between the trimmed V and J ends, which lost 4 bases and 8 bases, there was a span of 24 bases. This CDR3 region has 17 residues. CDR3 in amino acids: CATSTAAASAPPHEQFF. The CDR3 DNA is TGTGCCACCAGCACAGCCGCAGCCAGCGCACCCCCCCATGAGCAGTTCTTC.

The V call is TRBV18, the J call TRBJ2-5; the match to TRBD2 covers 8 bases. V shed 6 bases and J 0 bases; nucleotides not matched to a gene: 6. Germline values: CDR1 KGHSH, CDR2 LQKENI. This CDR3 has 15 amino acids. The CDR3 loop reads CASSQAGAHQETQYF. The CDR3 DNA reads TGTGCCAGCTCCCAAGCGGGGGCACACCAAGAGACCCAGTACTTC.

CDR3 DNA sequence: TGTGCCAGTAGTATTGTCCAGGGGAGTAAAAAGCACGAGCAGTACTTC. It translates to CASSIVQGSKKHEQYF. The V gene is TRBV19, the J gene TRBJ2-7; tentative D call: TRBD1 (6 bases). V lost 3 bases, J lost 5 bases, and 20 bases lay in between. The V gene's germline CDR1 is LNHDA and CDR2 SQIVND (reference sequence). The CDR3 has 16 amino acids.

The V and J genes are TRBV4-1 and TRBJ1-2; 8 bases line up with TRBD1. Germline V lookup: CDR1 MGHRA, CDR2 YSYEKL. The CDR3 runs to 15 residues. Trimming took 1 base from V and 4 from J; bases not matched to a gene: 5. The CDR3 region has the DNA TGCGCCAGCAGCCAAGTACAGGGGGAAGGCTATGGCTACACCTTC. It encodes CASSQVQGEGYGYTF.